These T cell receptor beta chains were read from a single sample in a study of T cells in Graves' hyperthyroidism and ophthalmopathy. From the multiplex PCR reads, TCRdb called clonotypes with MiXCR, one entry per CDR3 protein. The sample holds fewer than 750,000 distinct CDR3 sequences, approximately 14% seen once. The sequencing input was blood. The receptor source for this set is a woman between 45 and 65 years old with Graves' ophthalmopathy. The CDR3 runs from the conserved cysteine through the conserved F or W. A D gene is named only where the DNA matches it firmly. The size of a clone is reported for some rows only, either as once, few or many, or as a class for expanded clones.

few 13 TRBJ1-6 TRBV20-1 . CSARWVGVSPLHF TGCAGTGCTAGATGGGTTGGGGTTTCACCCCTCCACTTT
. 13 TRBJ2-7 TRBV12-3/TRBV12-4 . CASSSRVTYEQYF TGTGCCAGCAGTTCCCGAGTAACCTACGAGCAGTACTTC
. 15 TRBJ2-7 TRBV5-1 . CASSPRLGSSYEQYF TGCGCCAGCAGTCCTCGACTCGGAAGCTCCTACGAGCAGTACTTC
many 14 TRBJ1-1 TRBV7-2 . CASSTRTVNTEAFF TGTGCCAGCAGCACCCGGACAGTGAACACTGAAGCTTTCTTT
many 18 TRBJ2-2 TRBV7-8 TRBD2 CASSLPIAGGSNTGELFF TGTGCCAGCAGCTTGCCGATAGCGGGAGGGTCTAACACCGGGGAGCTGTTTTTT
few 16 TRBJ2-2 TRBV9 TRBD2 CASSAHSGRDTGELFF TGTGCCAGCAGCGCTCATAGCGGGAGAGATACCGGGGAGCTGTTTTTT
. 13 TRBJ2-7 TRBV20-1 . CSARDHLRNEQYF TGCAGTGCTAGAGATCATTTACGGAACGAGCAGTACTTC
many 17 TRBJ1-2 TRBV28 . CASSADTEPGTGYGYTF TGTGCCAGCAGTGCAGACACGGAACCAGGGACGGGCTATGGCTACACCTTC
many 18 TRBJ2-4 TRBV20-1 TRBD2 CSARGTSGTSRAKNIQYF TGCAGTGCTAGGGGGACTAGCGGGACCTCTAGGGCCAAAAACATTCAGTACTTC
few 13 TRBJ2-7 TRBV7-3 TRBD1 CASARGTSYEQYF TGTGCCAGCGCCAGGGGGACCTCCTACGAGCAGTACTTC
many 14 TRBJ2-1 TRBV7-8 . CASSSIGGYNEQFF TGTGCCAGCAGCTCAATAGGGGGGTACAATGAGCAGTTCTTC
. 9 TRBJ1-5 TRBV6-9 . CASSYPQHF TGTGCCAGCAGTTACCCCCAGCATTTT
many 15 TRBJ2-3 TRBV24-1 . CATSDLWESADTQYF TGTGCCACCAGTGATTTGTGGGAGTCGGCAGATACGCAGTATTTT
few 14 TRBJ2-7 TRBV29-1 TRBD2 CSVILAGVGYEQYF TGCAGCGTTATCCTAGCGGGAGTGGGCTACGAGCAGTACTTC
. 12 TRBJ1-1 TRBV6-1 . CASSSGSVRAFF TGTGCCAGCAGTTCGGGATCCGTTCGAGCTTTCTTT
few 15 TRBJ2-7 TRBV6-1 . CASSRGGGIRNEQYF TGTGCCAGTTCAAGGGGCGGGGGCATCCGGAACGAGCAGTACTTC
many 15 TRBJ2-7 TRBV9 . CASSLRDTLSYEQYF TGTGCCAGCAGCTTAAGGGACACACTCTCCTACGAGCAGTACTTC
many 17 TRBJ2-7 TRBV12-3/TRBV12-4 TRBD2 CASSLVAGGPVTYEQYF TGTGCCAGCAGTTTAGTTGCGGGAGGGCCGGTAACCTACGAGCAGTACTTC
once 15 TRBJ1-4 TRBV5-1 . CASSASGWESEKLFF TGCGCCAGCAGCGCGAGCGGTTGGGAAAGTGAAAAACTGTTTTTT
many 13 TRBJ1-2 TRBV5-1 TRBD1 CASSLTGDYGYTF TGCGCCAGCAGCTTAACAGGGGACTATGGCTACACCTTC
few 13 TRBJ2-2 TRBV6-2/TRBV6-3 . CASRQGDTGELFF TGTGCCAGCAGACAGGGAGACACCGGGGAGCTGTTTTTT
many 15 TRBJ2-1 TRBV20-1 . CSARGGASSYNEQFF TGCAGTGCTAGAGGGGGGGCCAGCTCCTACAATGAGCAGTTCTTC
. 16 TRBJ1-5 TRBV6-1 . CASSSTGERLIQPQHF TGTGCCAGCAGCAGCACGGGGGAAAGATTAATACAGCCCCAGCATTTT
few 17 TRBJ2-2 TRBV29-1 . CSVGGAWGLGNTGELFF TGCAGCGTTGGAGGGGCTTGGGGGCTGGGGAACACCGGGGAGCTGTTTTTT
many 16 TRBJ2-1 TRBV11-1 . CASSLVLTVVFGEQFF TGTGCCAGCAGCTTAGTTTTGACGGTTGTGTTTGGTGAGCAGTTCTTC
many 18 TRBJ2-3 TRBV5-1 TRBD2 CASSLMASGRGVTDTQYF TGCGCCAGCAGCTTGATGGCTAGCGGGAGAGGGGTCACAGATACGCAGTATTTT
many 12 TRBJ1-2 TRBV11-2 . CASSFSGSGYTF TGTGCCAGCAGCTTCTCAGGGTCCGGCTACACCTTC
many 18 TRBJ2-3 TRBV7-3 TRBD2 CASSPGLAGGPGTDTQYF TGTGCCAGCAGCCCAGGACTAGCGGGAGGGCCAGGCACAGATACGCAGTATTTT
many 13 TRBJ2-7 TRBV10-3 TRBD2 CATGLAEHYEQYF TGTGCCACCGGACTAGCGGAACATTACGAGCAGTACTTC
. 16 TRBJ2-3 TRBV6-1 TRBD1 CASSDAPGQGDSTQYF TGTGCCAGCAGTGACGCGCCGGGACAGGGGGATAGTACGCAGTATTTT
few 15 TRBJ1-1 TRBV19 . CASSKFAGGSTEAFF TGTGCCAGTAGTAAATTTGCTGGGGGTAGCACTGAAGCTTTCTTT
. 13 TRBJ2-1 TRBV29-1 . CSVGGQGIGEQFF TGCAGCGTTGGAGGTCAGGGAATAGGCGAGCAGTTCTTC
many 13 TRBJ1-6 TRBV30 . CAWSEQLNSPLHF TGTGCCTGGTCGGAACAGCTGAATTCACCCCTCCACTTT
. 15 TRBJ2-1 TRBV19 . CASSIGDSPVNEQFF TGTGCCAGTAGTATAGGGGACTCCCCGGTGAATGAGCAGTTCTTC
many 16 TRBJ2-7 TRBV29-1 . CSVERPARDGLYEQYF TGCAGCGTTGAACGGCCCGCACGGGACGGGCTATACGAGCAGTACTTC
many 13 TRBJ1-1 TRBV28 . CASSYGGPTEAFF TGTGCCAGCAGTTATGGAGGGCCAACTGAAGCTTTCTTT
many 15 TRBJ1-1 TRBV30 . CAGGRWGFDSTEAFF TGTGCCGGAGGGAGGTGGGGGTTTGATAGCACTGAAGCTTTCTTT
many 16 TRBJ2-1 TRBV20-1 . CSANRLVGSSYNEQFF TGCAGTGCTAATAGACTAGTTGGGAGCTCCTACAATGAGCAGTTCTTC
many 16 TRBJ2-1 TRBV12-5 . CASGSLRDAEDNEQFF TGTGCTAGTGGTTCCCTCCGGGACGCCGAAGACAATGAGCAGTTCTTC
many 14 TRBJ2-2 TRBV12-3/TRBV12-4 . CASSTGSDTGELFF TGTGCCAGCAGCACAGGGTCTGACACCGGGGAGCTGTTTTTT
few 13 TRBJ1-5 TRBV20-1 TRBD1 CSAYDRVNQPQHF TGCAGTGCTTACGACAGGGTAAATCAGCCCCAGCATTTT
many 14 TRBJ1-2 TRBV5-1 TRBD1 CASSPDGTGVGYTF TGCGCCAGCAGCCCGGACGGGACAGGGGTTGGCTACACCTTC
once 15 TRBJ2-5 TRBV13 TRBD2 CASSTSAGAVETQYF TGTGCCAGCAGCACATCAGCGGGGGCGGTGGAGACCCAGTACTTC
many 17 TRBJ2-7 TRBV6-1 . CASSEGKILTSRYEQYF TGTGCCAGCAGTGAGGGAAAGATTTTGACTAGTCGATACGAGCAGTACTTC
many 14 TRBJ2-1 TRBV12-3/TRBV12-4 TRBD2 CASSSSSGSNEQFF TGTGCCAGCAGTTCCTCTAGCGGGAGTAATGAGCAGTTCTTC
many 13 TRBJ2-3 TRBV7-2 . CASSRDWTDTQYF TGTGCCAGCAGCCGGGATTGGACAGATACGCAGTATTTT
few 15 TRBJ2-7 TRBV27 TRBD1 CASSPDRGGISRQYF TGTGCCAGCAGTCCCGACAGGGGTGGTATTTCAAGGCAGTACTTC
. 16 TRBJ2-7 TRBV5-4 . CASSLRRSLDSYEQYF TGTGCCAGCAGCTTGAGGCGCAGTCTTGATTCCTACGAGCAGTACTTC
many 16 TRBJ1-1 TRBV18 TRBD1 CASSLLGTGQNTEAFF TGTGCCAGCTCACTCCTCGGGACAGGGCAGAACACTGAAGCTTTCTTT
many 16 TRBJ2-1 TRBV28 TRBD2 CASRALLAGDYNEQFF TGTGCCAGCAGAGCTTTACTAGCGGGAGACTACAATGAGCAGTTCTTC
. 16 TRBJ2-5 TRBV7-9 . CASSLGTANYQETQYF TGTGCCAGCAGCTTAGGGACTGCCAATTACCAAGAGACCCAGTACTTC
many 15 TRBJ2-1 TRBV12-3/TRBV12-4 TRBD2 CASSLTGGGYNEQFF TGTGCCAGCAGTTTGACGGGAGGGGGTTACAATGAGCAGTTCTTC
many 16 TRBJ2-3 TRBV7-9 . CASSAFRGPFTDTQYF TGTGCCAGCAGCGCCTTCCGGGGCCCCTTCACAGATACGCAGTATTTT
. 16 TRBJ1-5 TRBV4-1 . CASSHARRVGNQPQHF TGCGCCAGCAGCCACGCCCGGCGTGTGGGCAATCAGCCCCAGCATTTT
. 16 TRBJ2-7 TRBV9 TRBD1 CASSSIGGTGVDEQYF TGTGCCAGCAGCTCCATCGGTGGGACAGGGGTCGACGAGCAGTACTTC
many 13 TRBJ2-4 TRBV29-1 . CSVESGGRGIQYF TGCAGCGTTGAATCCGGGGGTAGGGGCATTCAGTACTTC
. 13 TRBJ1-5 TRBV25-1 . CASSRGGGQPQHF TGTGCCAGCAGTAGGGGGGGAGGACAGCCCCAGCATTTT
many 16 TRBJ1-4 TRBV3-1 TRBD1 CASSPITGGKSEKLFF TGTGCCAGCAGCCCCATTACAGGGGGGAAGAGTGAAAAACTGTTTTTT